Below are 5 T cell receptor beta chains sequenced from a single sample in a study of T cell changes during pregnancy in multiple sclerosis. Some clones are missing from TCRdb's copy, which holds only in-frame ones; the method was immunoSEQ multiplex PCR. The top ten hold approximately 1.8% of the sample, which has roughly 56,000 clones, approximately 88% seen once. The specimen comprised peripheral blood, sampled in the first trimester of pregnancy. These receptors were obtained from a female donor with multiple sclerosis, enrolled in a pregnancy study.

The J gene is TRBJ2-7, the V gene TRBV7-9, with no clear D. The CDR3 totals 15 residues. The germline gives CDR1 SEHNR, CDR2 FQNEAQ (reference sequence). The V gene lost 4 bases and the J gene lost 3 bases, with 16 bases spanning the gap. The CDR3 protein is CASSYEARPIYEQYF. The DNA for the CDR3 is TGTGCCAGCAGCTACGAGGCCCGTCCTATCTACGAGCAGTACTTC.

This clone appeared once. The chain has TRBV2 and TRBJ2-5, with 8 bases aligning to TRBD1. The CDR3 has 13 amino acids. V shed 7 bases, J shed 2 bases, and the junction held 3 bases outside the gene matches. Germline values: CDR1 SNHLY, CDR2 FYNNEI. The CDR3 nucleotides read TGTGCCAGCACAGGGACAGGACAAGAGACCCAGTACTTC. Protein: CASTGTGQETQYF.

The chain has TRBV6-5 and TRBJ1-2; 9 bases match TRBD1. Germline V CDR1 and CDR2: MNHEY, SVGAGI. Losses at the gene ends were 9 bases for V and 8 bases for J; bases not matched to a gene: 10. The length of the CDR3 is 13 residues. This CDR3 reads CASFRGQGSGYTF. In DNA, the CDR3 is TGTGCCAGTTTTCGAGGACAGGGGTCGGGCTACACCTTC.

This clone was observed a single time. The V gene is TRBV19, the J gene TRBJ1-5; 8 bases line up with TRBD1. The germline gives CDR1 LNHDA, CDR2 SQIVND (reference sequence). The CDR3 spans 15 residues. After removal of 1 base from V and 6 bases from J, the junction contained 5 bases not matched to a gene. The CDR3 DNA follows: TGTGCCAGTAGTATAGGCGGACAGGGACGTCAGCCCCAGCATTTT. Translating it yields CASSIGGQGRQPQHF.

The rearrangement links TRBV5-4 to TRBJ2-7; D is unresolved. The V and J ends lost 1 base and 1 base respectively, with 6 bases between them. The CDR3 covers 13 residues. Germline-derived CDR1 and CDR2 are SGHNT and YYREEE (reference sequence). CDR3 sequence: CASSLMSSYEQYF. CDR3 DNA: TGTGCCAGCAGCTTGATGAGTTCCTACGAGCAGTACTTC.